The 13 T cell receptor beta chains presented below share a single source sample, sequenced in a study of blood T cell repertoires in COVID-19. TCRdb keeps only in-frame clones here, not all; method: immunoSEQ multiplex PCR. The repertoire holds approximately 260,000 clones, 70% to 85% seen once, with approximately 9.4% in the top ten. The sequenced sample was peripheral blood. The receptors originated from an elderly woman with acute or convalescent COVID-19.

The chain is built from TRBV2 and TRBJ2-7; TRBD1 agrees at 8 bases. The CDR3 sequence is 12 residues long. Germline V gene lookup returns CDR1 SNHLY and CDR2 FYNNEI. V lost 10 bases and J lost 4; bases outside the gene matches: 6. CDR3 region: CATGQGVYEQYF. DNA of the CDR3: TGTGCCACAGGACAGGGAGTTTACGAGCAGTACTTC.

The chain carries TRBV3-1 (or the pseudogene TRBV3-2) and TRBJ1-2; 7 positions agree with TRBD1. CDR1 and CDR2 (germline): LGHDT, YNNKEL (reference sequence). J gave up 8 bases and V 5 bases, and 2 bases lay outside the gene matches. The CDR3 is 11 amino acids. CDR3 loop: CASSSGGGYTF. As DNA, the CDR3 is TGTGCCAGCAGCTCAGGGGGAGGCTACACCTTC.

This CDR3 is CASSLGGWGPLYEQYF. The CDR3 nucleotides read TGTGCCAGCAGCTTGGGAGGTTGGGGGCCCCTCTACGAGCAGTACTTC. This chain uses TRBV5-6 with TRBJ2-7; D possibly corresponds to TRBD1 (6 bases). V lost 0 bases, J lost 3 bases, and 16 bases lay in between. Germline CDR1 is SGHDT and CDR2 is YYEEEE. This CDR3 has 16 residues.

In its sample, this clone was seen a few times. This sample also contains other DNA sequences that code for the same CDR3. The genes are TRBV18 and TRBJ2-7, with D perhaps matching TRBD2 (6 bases). V was trimmed by 3 bases and J by 6 bases, leaving 9 bases between them. The CDR3 spans 12 residues. Per the germline V gene, CDR1 is KGHSH and CDR2 is LQKENI. CDR3 sequence reads: CASSPSGSEQYF. For the CDR3, the DNA is TGTGCCAGCTCACCGAGCGGGTCCGAGCAGTACTTC.

The chain is built from TRBV5-1 and TRBJ2-7, with 7 bases aligning to TRBD1. The CDR3 spans 14 residues. J lost 2 bases, V lost 4 bases, and 6 bases had no gene match. Germline loops: CDR1 SGHRS, CDR2 YFSETQ. The CDR3 DNA follows: TGCGCCAGCAGCAAGACAGGGCGTACCTACGAGCAGTACTTC. Protein product: CASSKTGRTYEQYF.

The chain combines TRBV30 with TRBJ1-2; tentatively, D is TRBD1 (5 bases). Trimming shortened V by 2 bases and J by 4 bases, and 14 bases separated the two germline ends. Germline-derived CDR1 and CDR2 are GTSNPN and SVGIG (reference sequence). The CDR3 runs 14 residues. CDR3 nucleotide sequence: TGTGCCTGGAGTCGGGGGGAAAGTGGCTATGGCTACACCTTC. Its protein product is CAWSRGESGYGYTF.

This clone was seen only a few times. The chain employs TRBV5-1 and TRBJ1-1; 10 positions match TRBD1. The CDR3 has 15 residues. The V gene end was trimmed by 3 bases and the J gene end by 4 bases; junction bases not matched to a gene: 6. Germline CDR1 is SGHRS and CDR2 is YFSETQ. CDR3 protein: CASSSGQGRGTEAFF. In DNA form, the CDR3 reads TGCGCCAGCAGCTCGGGACAGGGGCGGGGCACTGAAGCTTTCTTT.

On this clone: A much larger clone is a single base away; this may be a read error. J is TRBJ2-7 and V is TRBV6-5, with 7 bases fitting TRBD1. The CDR3 loop spans 12 amino acids. With 6 bases clipped from V and 2 bases from J, the junction kept 1 base outside the gene matches. Germline assignment: CDR1 MNHEY and CDR2 SVGAGI. As DNA, the CDR3 is TGTGCCAGCAGACAGGGGCCCTACGAGCAGTACTTC. Residues: CASRQGPYEQYF.

The DNA for the CDR3 is TGTGCCAGCAGTTTACCCGGGACAGGGGTTACTGAAGCTTTCTTT. This sequence encodes CASSLPGTGVTEAFF. The J gene is TRBJ1-1, the V gene TRBV28, with TRBD1 matching 10 bases. Germline loops: CDR1 MDHEN, CDR2 SYDVKM. V gave up 2 bases and J gave up 5 bases; unmatched junction bases: 5. This CDR3 has 15 amino acids.

The genes are TRBV18 and TRBJ1-1; 8 bases map to TRBD1. V lost 6 bases and J lost 4; bases outside the gene matches: 13. Germline V gene sequence: CDR1 KGHSH, CDR2 LQKENI. The CDR3 contains 16 residues. The CDR3 bases are TGTGCCAGCTCTATCCTCACAGGGGGTGACCGCACTGAAGCTTTCTTT. It specifies CASSILTGGDRTEAFF.

This clone was recorded only once. This chain connects TRBV5-1 to TRBJ2-7; D might be TRBD2 (5 bases). The CDR3 is 17 residues long. Per the germline V gene, CDR1 is SGHRS and CDR2 is YFSETQ. Trimming shortened V by 4 bases and J by 4 bases, and 24 bases separated the two germline ends. CDR3 in DNA: TGCGCCAGCAGCCCGGACTCTAACCTCGCCCAAGGTTACGAGCAGTACTTC. Protein product: CASSPDSNLAQGYEQYF. Using reference TRBV5-1 and TRBJ2-7 for the parts outside the CDR3, the full variable domain is KAGVTQTPRYLIKTRGQQVTLSCSPISGHRSVSWYQQTPGQGLQFLFEYFSETQRNKGNFPGRFSGRQFSNSRSEMNVSTLELGDSALYLCASSPDSNLAQGYEQYFGPGTRLTVT.

The J gene is TRBJ2-7, the V gene TRBV2, with 8 bases lining up with TRBD1. With V trimmed by 4 bases and J by 0 bases, 2 bases remained unmatched. The CDR3 has 14 amino acids. Germline-derived CDR1 and CDR2 are SNHLY and FYNNEI. The CDR3 DNA is TGTGCCAGCAGTGGGGACAGGAGCTCCTACGAGCAGTACTTC. Encoded protein: CASSGDRSSYEQYF.

The chain uses TRBV7-2 and TRBJ1-2, with 9 bases lining up with TRBD1. The CDR3 sequence is 14 residues long. The V gene's germline CDR1 is SGHTA and CDR2 FQGNSA. V dropped 5 bases and J dropped 3; count of bases not matched to a gene: 4. CDR3 DNA sequence: TGTGCCAGCAGCCCACAGGGGGCTGACTATGGCTACACCTTC. It is translated as CASSPQGADYGYTF.